A single sample is the source of the 11 T cell receptor beta chains below, sequenced in a study of shared clonotypes between healthy human individuals (dated by TCRdb to 2018 to 2021). To prepare the library, the immunoSEQ multiplex PCR assay was applied. TCRdb's version of the immuneACCESS table is confined to in-frame rearrangements and falls short of the full clone set. An unresolved V gene accounts for under half of the shortfall where checked; the remainder is of unknown origin. Present in this sample are 2.5 million or so clones, just over 90% of which were seen just once. Of the sample, roughly 0.13% falls within the top ten clones. Sequences were obtained from naive CD4+ T cells sorted from blood. The sample's cell subset or site label, in plain terms: CD45RA+ positively selected. Receptors were obtained from a young man in good health.

This clone appeared a few times. The same CDR3 arises from other DNA sequences in this sample as well. The chain joins TRBV5-1 to TRBJ2-7; TRBD2 aligns across 10 bases. J was trimmed by 1 base and V by 0 bases; bases with no gene match: 1. The CDR3 totals 15 residues. Germline assignment: CDR1 SGHRS and CDR2 YFSETQ. CDR3 in amino acids: CASSLGLAGSYEQYF. CDR3 nucleotide sequence: TGCGCCAGCAGCTTGGGACTAGCGGGTTCCTACGAGCAGTACTTC.

The CDR3 is CASSLGGRGNTEAFF. As DNA, the CDR3 is TGTGCCAGCAGCTTAGGGGGTCGGGGGAACACTGAAGCTTTCTTT. This sequence joins TRBV7-9 and TRBJ1-1; D unresolved. V was cut by 1 base and J by 1 base, with 10 bases left in between. The germline gives CDR1 SEHNR, CDR2 FQNEAQ (reference sequence). The CDR3 is 15 amino acids.

This clone showed up just once. The genes are TRBV21-1 and TRBJ1-5; TRBD1 is the table's D call, not checked against the DNA. TRBV21-1 is assigned pseudogene status. The CDR3 has 17 residues. CDR3 region: CASSIQGPATGIQPQHF. As DNA, the CDR3 is TGTGCCAGCTCGATCCAGGGACCTGCAACAGGGATACAGCCCCAGCATTTT.

The V and J genes are TRBV2 and TRBJ2-5, with TRBD1 as a possible D gene (6 bases). Gene TRBJ2-7 matches the end of the DNA better, so the J call may be wrong. In germline, CDR1 is SNHLY, CDR2 FYNNEI. This CDR3 spans 11 amino acids. CDR3 sequence reads: CASIQGYEQYF. The CDR3 bases are TGTGCCAGCATACAGGGCTACGAGCAGTACTTC.

This clone appeared a few times. V usage is TRBV9 and J usage is TRBJ1-3; D perhaps matches TRBD1 (6 bases). This CDR3 is 15 amino acids long. Germline CDR1 SGDLS, CDR2 YYNGEE. V lost 0 bases, J lost 4 bases, and 11 bases lay in between. The CDR3 nucleotides are TGTGCCAGCAGCGTAGGTCAGGGGAAGGGAAACACCATATATTTT. Protein sequence: CASSVGQGKGNTIYF.

The V call is TRBV7-2, the J call TRBJ2-5; D is ambiguous. The V end was cut by 1 base, the J end by 5 bases, with 17 bases between. The CDR3 is 16 amino acids. Germline V gene data show CDR1 as SGHTA and CDR2 as FQGNSA. Here the CDR3 DNA reads TGTGCCAGCAGCTTAGGAGTAGGCGCCGGATCGGAGACCCAGTACTTC. As protein: CASSLGVGAGSETQYF.

The chain is built from TRBV5-1 and TRBJ2-2; D not resolved. The length of the CDR3 is 15 residues. V was shortened by 4 bases and J by 4 bases, with 14 bases between the two germline ends. The germline gives CDR1 SGHRS, CDR2 YFSETQ. This CDR3 reads CASSHPSLSTGELFF. In DNA form, the CDR3 reads TGCGCCAGCAGCCACCCATCACTGAGCACCGGGGAGCTGTTTTTT.

The chain joins TRBV5-8 to TRBJ1-6; D uncertain. V shed 2 bases and J shed 8 bases, with 14 bases lying between them. The CDR3 is 15 amino acids. Germline V gives CDR1 SGHTS, CDR2 YDEGEE. CDR3 nucleotide sequence: TGTGCCAGCAGCTTCTCGGGTTTGAGGGATTCACCCCTCCACTTT. Encoded protein: CASSFSGLRDSPLHF.

Of note for this clone: Other DNA sequences in this specimen translate into the identical CDR3. The gene calls are TRBV7-3 and TRBJ2-2; D ambiguous. Germline V gene lookup returns CDR1 SGHTA and CDR2 FQGTGA. V gave up 0 bases and J gave up 4 bases, with 3 bases separating them. The CDR3 runs 13 residues. CDR3 amino acids: CASSLTPTGELFF. The CDR3 DNA reads as TGTGCCAGCAGCTTAACCCCCACCGGGGAGCTGTTTTTT.

V and J are TRBV2 and TRBJ1-1; 8 nucleotides align to TRBD1. Germline V gene lookup returns CDR1 SNHLY and CDR2 FYNNEI. The CDR3 spans 16 residues. The trim removed 7 bases at V and 0 bases at J, leaving 10 bases unmatched. The CDR3 DNA sequence: TGTGCCAGCAAGCAGGGGGCGACCCGATTGAACACTGAAGCTTTCTTT. The encoded protein is CASKQGATRLNTEAFF.

A word on this clone: This specimen includes other DNA sequences encoding the same CDR3. The J gene is TRBJ1-2, the V gene TRBV29-1; no definite D call. This CDR3 spans 12 amino acids. Germline values: CDR1 SQVTM, CDR2 ANQGSEA. Between the trimmed V and J ends, which lost 2 bases and 2 bases, there was a span of 6 bases. CDR3 sequence (DNA): TGCAGCGTTGAAAAGGGAAACTATGGCTACACCTTC. Amino acid sequence: CSVEKGNYGYTF.